Presented here are 26 T cell receptor beta chains from one specimen sequenced in a study of CD8+ T cells in alopecia areata (dated by TCRdb to 2016 to 2019). The intended sense of this specimen's time point label: more than three weeks on oral tofacitinib. Sample treatment or condition, as interpreted from the label and publication: oral pan-JAK inhibitor, 5-10 mg twice daily. The library was obtained by the immunoSEQ multiplex PCR assay. For TCR sequencing, RNA was extracted from every sample and reverse transcribed into cDNA to serve as template. As stored in TCRdb, this immuneACCESS dataset retains in-frame rearrangements with V and J assigned. A fraction of the clones does not appear; measured against another copy, unresolved V genes explain less than half of the discrepancy, and the remainder lacks a known reason. The sample has around 210,000 clones on record, 64% of them singletons. 4% to 4.5% of the sample lies in the top ten.

The sequences come from CD4+ T cells sorted from blood, collected at week 4, from a patient treated with tofacitinib. Receptor source: a human donor with alopecia areata.

This chain connects TRBV5-4 to TRBJ2-1; D perhaps matches TRBD2 (5 bases). V was shortened by 2 bases and J by 6 bases, with 6 bases between the two germline ends. Germline-derived CDR1 and CDR2 are SGHNT and YYREEE (reference sequence). This CDR3 comprises 12 residues. The CDR3 DNA follows: TGTGCCAGCAGCTTTCTAGCCAATGAGCAGTTCTTC. Its translation is CASSFLANEQFF. The full variable domain, its missing parts supplied by reference TRBV5-4 and TRBJ2-1, is ETGVTQSPTHLIKTRGQQVTLRCSSQSGHNTVSWYQQALGQGPQFIFQYYREEENGRGNFPPRFSGLQFPNYSSELNVNALELDDSALYLCASSFLANEQFFGPGTRLTVL.

The V call is TRBV27, the J call TRBJ1-4, with D perhaps TRBD1 (6 bases). From germline, CDR1 is MNHEY and CDR2 SMNVEV (reference sequence). The CDR3 runs to 15 residues. V was pared by 4 bases and J by 7 bases, with 16 bases between. CDR3 protein: CASSYRDRSGEKLFF. The CDR3 DNA sequence: TGTGCCAGCAGTTACAGGGACCGCTCGGGTGAAAAACTGTTTTTT.

The genes are TRBV5-1 and TRBJ2-7; the D gene is possibly TRBD2 (5 bases). Germline V gene lookup returns CDR1 SGHRS and CDR2 YFSETQ. CDR3 length equals 15 residues. Trimming cost V 0 bases and J 3 bases, with 13 bases left between them. The CDR3 sequence is CASSLGEHYYYEQYF. The CDR3 region has the DNA TGCGCCAGCAGCTTGGGGGAGCACTACTACTACGAGCAGTACTTC. The full variable domain, completed using reference TRBV5-1 and TRBJ2-7, is KAGVTQTPRYLIKTRGQQVTLSCSPISGHRSVSWYQQTPGQGLQFLFEYFSETQRNKGNFPGRFSGRQFSNSRSEMNVSTLELGDSALYLCASSLGEHYYYEQYFGPGTRLTVT.

The genes are TRBV30 and TRBJ1-2; 9 nucleotides agree with TRBD1. There are 14 residues in the CDR3. Germline trimming cut 1 base from V and 2 bases from J; bases unmatched to any gene: 2. CDR1 and CDR2 (germline): GTSNPN, SVGIG (reference sequence). CDR3: CAWSDTGGNYGYTF. As DNA, the CDR3 is TGTGCCTGGAGTGACACAGGGGGCAACTATGGCTACACCTTC.

The gene calls are TRBV2 and TRBJ1-2; D gene unclear. CDR1 is SNHLY, CDR2 FYNNEI, per germline. The CDR3 sequence is 13 residues long. The V end lost 5 bases, the J end lost 6 bases, and 13 bases lay between the germline ends. DNA of the CDR3: TGTGCCAGCAGTACCCAGCGACGGGATGGCTACACCTTC. The encoded protein is CASSTQRRDGYTF.

V is TRBV28 and J is TRBJ1-5; no clear D gene. The CDR3 consists of 14 residues. V lost 1 base to trimming and J lost 3 bases, with 7 bases between them. CDR1 and CDR2 (germline): MDHEN, SYDVKM. The chain's CDR3 is CASSLSSINQPQHF. CDR3 bases: TGTGCCAGCAGTTTATCTAGTATCAATCAGCCCCAGCATTTT.

The CDR3 bases are TGCGCCAGCAGCCTAGCCTGGGACTCTTCCTACGAGCAGTACTTC. This sequence encodes CASSLAWDSSYEQYF. The chain couples TRBV4-1 to TRBJ2-7, with D possibly TRBD2 on 6 matching bases. V lost 4 bases, J lost 1 base, and 14 bases lay in between. Germline lookup yields CDR1 MGHRA and CDR2 YSYEKL. This CDR3 region has 15 residues.

Here the CDR3 reads CASSVGGYNSPLHF. In DNA, the CDR3 is TGTGCCAGCAGTGTGGGGGGGTATAATTCACCCCTCCACTTT. This sequence joins TRBV2 and TRBJ1-6; weak D call: TRBD1 (5 bases). Germline values: CDR1 SNHLY, CDR2 FYNNEI. The CDR3 consists of 14 residues. V was clipped by 4 bases and J by 4 bases, with 8 bases between them.

The chain employs TRBV7-9 and TRBJ1-1; D call uncertain. The CDR3 is made up of 15 amino acids. In germline, CDR1 is SEHNR, CDR2 FQNEAQ (reference sequence). The V and J ends lost 5 bases and 2 bases respectively, with 15 bases between them. The CDR3 coding sequence is TGTGCCAGCAGCCCCCGGGAGTCCTTTAACACTGAAGCTTTCTTT. Protein: CASSPRESFNTEAFF.

This clone has just a few counts. The V gene is TRBV23-1, the J gene TRBJ1-6; D may be TRBD1 (5 bases). TRBV23-1 belongs to the ORF category, with a function that is uncertain. The CDR3 length is 14 residues. The V and J ends lost 10 bases and 7 bases respectively, with 17 bases between them. DNA of the CDR3: TGCGCCACCCGTCAGAGGGGTTACAATTCACCCCTCCACTTT. Its protein product is CATRQRGYNSPLHF.

The chain combines TRBV2 with TRBJ1-2; D is unresolved. V lost 6 bases to trimming and J lost 4 bases, with 12 bases between them. The CDR3 loop spans 13 amino acids. CDR1 is SNHLY and CDR2 is FYNNEI in the germline V gene. CDR3 protein: CASRPDPSYGYTF. CDR3 nucleotides: TGTGCCAGCAGGCCGGACCCTTCCTATGGCTACACCTTC.

This rearrangement joins TRBV9 to TRBJ2-1; the D is unclear. Germline V lookup: CDR1 SGDLS, CDR2 YYNGEE. V lost 4 bases and J 4 bases, leaving 15 bases between the germline ends. CDR3 size: 15 residues. For the CDR3, the DNA is TGTGCCAGCAGCCCGGAAGGTGGAGTATACAATGAGCAGTTCTTC. Amino acid sequence: CASSPEGGVYNEQFF.

This chain connects TRBV30 to TRBJ2-3; 7 bases fit TRBD2. The CDR3 has 13 amino acids. CDR1 GTSNPN and CDR2 SVGIG come from the germline V gene (reference sequence). Trimming took 0 bases from V and 7 from J; bases not matched to a gene: 4. The CDR3 DNA sequence: TGTGCCTGGAGTGTATCGGGGGGTAATACGCAGTATTTT. Protein: CAWSVSGGNTQYF.

The chain joins TRBV25-1 to TRBJ2-7, with 8 bases aligning to TRBD1. CDR1 and CDR2 (germline): MGHDK, SYGVNS. Losses at the gene ends were 5 bases for V and 5 bases for J; bases not matched to a gene: 8. CDR3 length: 14 amino acids. The CDR3 sequence: CASSTGQGFNEQYF. Written as DNA, the CDR3 is TGTGCCAGCAGTACAGGACAGGGCTTCAACGAGCAGTACTTC.

The J gene is TRBJ2-3, the V gene TRBV4-3, with 8 bases identical to TRBD2. Trimming took 0 bases from V and 4 from J; bases not matched to a gene: 9. Germline assignment: CDR1 LGHNA and CDR2 YSLEER. This CDR3 contains 17 residues. The CDR3 is CASSQDRPGGVSDTQYF. The CDR3 nucleotides read TGCGCCAGCAGCCAAGACCGCCCCGGGGGGGTTTCAGATACGCAGTATTTT.

This clone was detected only a few times. V usage is TRBV11-3 and J usage is TRBJ2-3; D is perhaps TRBD1 (6 bases). Germline V gene sequence: CDR1 SGHNT, CDR2 YENEEA. V lost 5 bases, J lost 1 base, and 13 bases lay in between. This CDR3 is 15 amino acids long. The CDR3 region is CASSPNPGGTDTQYF. DNA for the CDR3: TGTGCCAGCAGCCCTAACCCAGGGGGCACAGATACGCAGTATTTT.

The gene calls are TRBV5-4 and TRBJ1-2, with 7 bases identical to TRBD1. Germline V gene data show CDR1 as SGHNT and CDR2 as YYREEE (reference sequence). The CDR3 runs 13 residues. With V trimmed by 4 bases and J by 7 bases, 7 bases remained unmatched. Here the CDR3 reads CASSLGQPFGYTF. As DNA, the CDR3 is TGTGCCAGCAGCCTGGGACAGCCTTTTGGCTACACCTTC. Variable domain in full (rest from reference TRBV5-4 and TRBJ1-2): ETGVTQSPTHLIKTRGQQVTLRCSSQSGHNTVSWYQQALGQGPQFIFQYYREEENGRGNFPPRFSGLQFPNYSSELNVNALELDDSALYLCASSLGQPFGYTFGSGTRLTVV.

The sample holds a few counts of this clone. The V call is TRBV6-5, the J call TRBJ2-7; 9 bases agree with TRBD1. V lost 6 bases to trimming and J lost 6 bases; unmatched junction nucleotides: 6. The CDR3 covers 13 residues. The germline gives CDR1 MNHEY, CDR2 SVGAGI. CDR3 residues: CASSPGTGIEQYF. In nucleotides, the CDR3 is TGTGCCAGCAGCCCCGGGACAGGGATCGAGCAGTACTTC.

This sequence joins TRBV7-4 and TRBJ1-1, with D unclear. The CDR3 is made up of 12 amino acids. V lost 6 bases and J 4 bases, leaving 9 bases between the germline ends. Per germline, CDR1 SGHVT and CDR2 SQSDAQ. The DNA for the CDR3 is TGTGCCAGCAGTTGTACGGGCACTGAAGCTTTCTTT. It codes for CASSCTGTEAFF. Based on the CDR3 plus reference TRBV7-4 and TRBJ1-1, the full variable domain is GAGVSQSPRYKVAKRGRDVALRCDSISGHVTLYWYRQTLGQGSEVLTYSQSDAQRDKSGRPSGRFSAERPERSVSTLKIQRTEQGDSAVYLCASSCTGTEAFFGQGTRLTVV.

This clone came up once. The V call is TRBV29-1, the J call TRBJ1-5; D call uncertain. In germline, CDR1 is SQVTM, CDR2 ANQGSEA. There are 14 residues in the CDR3. Trimming shortened V by 4 bases and J by 0 bases, and 10 bases separated the two germline ends. The DNA for the CDR3 is TGCAGCGTTGTAGGTGCGTATAGCAATCAGCCCCAGCATTTT. Its translation: CSVVGAYSNQPQHF.

This rearrangement joins TRBV29-1 to TRBJ1-1, with D unclear. Germline CDR1 and CDR2: SQVTM and ANQGSEA. V was shortened by 0 bases and J by 4 bases, with 18 bases between the two germline ends. The CDR3 runs 16 residues. CDR3 coding DNA: TGCAGCGTTGAAGATCGTTGGGGTCTCTCGGGCACTGAAGCTTTCTTT. This encodes CSVEDRWGLSGTEAFF.

In this sample, this clone turned up once. The genes are TRBV9 and TRBJ2-2; D is perhaps TRBD2 (6 bases). Germline CDR1 is SGDLS and CDR2 is YYNGEE. The CDR3 runs to 17 residues. V was shortened by 4 bases and J by 2 bases, with 18 bases between the two germline ends. CDR3 sequence: CASSKFIGTVNTGELFF. The CDR3 bases are TGTGCCAGCAGCAAATTTATCGGGACTGTCAACACCGGGGAGCTGTTTTTT.

The gene calls are TRBV7-3 and TRBJ2-1, with 12 bases that match TRBD2. Trimming at V came to 2 bases and at J to 7 bases, leaving 0 bases not matched to a gene. The CDR3 is 14 amino acids. The germline V gene has CDR1 SGHTA and CDR2 FQGTGA. For the CDR3, the DNA is TGTGCCAGCAGCTTAGGGACTAGCGGGAATGAGCAGTTCTTC. Translated, it gives CASSLGTSGNEQFF.

The genes are TRBV2 and TRBJ2-5; 8 nucleotides match TRBD1. V shed 6 bases, J shed 1 base, and the junction held 4 bases outside the gene matches. Germline V gene sequence: CDR1 SNHLY, CDR2 FYNNEI. This CDR3 contains 14 residues. CDR3 sequence: CASSWTGIQETQYF. In DNA form, the CDR3 reads TGTGCCAGCAGCTGGACAGGGATCCAAGAGACCCAGTACTTC.

The chain links TRBV12-5 to TRBJ2-2; unclear D gene. CDR1 is LGHNT and CDR2 is FRNRAP in the germline V gene. V was cut by 5 bases and J by 7 bases, with 5 bases left in between. CDR3 length: 11 residues. CDR3 protein: CASGLYGELFF. Here the CDR3 DNA reads TGTGCTAGTGGTCTTTACGGGGAGCTGTTTTTT.

The rearrangement links TRBV5-1 to TRBJ2-7, with D hard to call. Per germline, CDR1 SGHRS and CDR2 YFSETQ. Trimming took off 7 bases at V and 6 bases at J, with 17 bases between the two ends. The length of the CDR3 is 13 residues. CDR3 region: CASHEPRSGEQYF. In DNA, the CDR3 is TGCGCCAGCCACGAACCCAGATCTGGCGAGCAGTACTTC.